This T cell receptor beta chain was recorded in a study of blood T cell repertoires in COVID-19. Across the study: COVID-19 samples collected from the United States, Italy and Spain covered acute and convalescent phases. Nucleic acid was either cDNA or gDNA, and it came from T cells, B-cell-depleted T cells, or PBMCs.

Germline V lookup: CDR1 KGHDR, CDR2 SFDVKD. CDR3 length: 14 amino acids. The V end lost 3 bases, the J end lost 0 bases, and 8 bases lay between the germline ends. Original methodology: Amplification with reference gene primers provided the estimates of nucleated cell counts. Assay: immunoSEQ multiplex PCR; the TCRdb copy retains only in-frame clones and omits some. The V and J calls and clone size were taken over from that table, and D and trimming were inferred from the DNA. The sample shows fewer than 350,000 clones, roughly 80% of them seen only once. This clone was recorded once. The chain uses TRBV24-1 and TRBJ2-7; weak D call: TRBD2 (6 bases). This sequence originates from a woman in her fifties or sixties with active or convalescent COVID-19. The material sequenced was peripheral blood. The CDR3 sequence is CATSDRGDSYEQYF. CDR3 coding DNA: TGTGCCACCAGTGATCGCGGGGACTCCTACGAGCAGTACTTC.